The 5 T cell receptor beta chains listed next were all sequenced from one sample in a study of blood T cell repertoires in COVID-19. The assay was immunoSEQ multiplex PCR, and TCRdb's table has in-frame clones only and misses some. The table has some 120,000 clones, roughly 90% seen once. Source material: peripheral blood. These receptor sequences come from a man in his fifties or sixties with acute or convalescent COVID-19.

A word on this clone: Different DNA sequences within this sample yield the same CDR3. The chain is built from TRBV19 and TRBJ2-7; tentative D call: TRBD2 (6 bases). Germline V gene lookup returns CDR1 LNHDA and CDR2 SQIVND (reference sequence). The V gene lost 3 bases and the J gene lost 0 bases, with 9 bases spanning the gap. The CDR3 contains 14 residues. CDR3 residues: CASSIAGGSYEQYF. In nucleotides, the CDR3 is TGTGCCAGTAGTATTGCCGGGGGCTCCTACGAGCAGTACTTC.

This clone was seen once. The V gene is TRBV27, the J gene TRBJ2-5, with 11 bases aligning to TRBD2. J was trimmed by 2 bases and V by 4 bases; bases with no gene match: 3. The V gene's germline CDR1 is MNHEY and CDR2 SMNVEV (reference sequence). The CDR3 has 15 amino acids. The CDR3 sequence is CASSSIAGGQETQYF. CDR3 nucleotides: TGTGCCAGCAGTTCAATAGCGGGAGGGCAAGAGACCCAGTACTTC.

V gene TRBV6-5 combines with J gene TRBJ1-1; a possible D gene is TRBD1 (6 bases). From germline, CDR1 is MNHEY and CDR2 SVGAGI. V lost 8 bases to trimming and J lost 4 bases, with 17 bases between them. There are 14 residues in the CDR3. The CDR3 loop reads CASRDPYRVTEAFF. The DNA of the CDR3 is TGTGCCAGCCGGGACCCCTACAGGGTCACTGAAGCTTTCTTT.

The gene calls are TRBV27 and TRBJ2-1; TRBD2 matches 8 bases. J lost 8 bases, V lost 6 bases, and 6 bases had no gene match. Germline CDR1 is MNHEY and CDR2 is SMNVEV (reference sequence). The CDR3 spans 13 residues. CDR3: CASRPGLVHEQFF. Here the CDR3 DNA reads TGTGCCAGCAGACCGGGACTAGTTCATGAGCAGTTCTTC.

This chain connects TRBV30 to TRBJ2-7; 9 nucleotides line up with TRBD1. Losses at the gene ends were 5 bases for V and 7 bases for J; bases not matched to a gene: 12. Germline CDR1 reads GTSNPN; CDR2 reads SVGIG (reference sequence). The CDR3 is made up of 14 amino acids. CDR3 in DNA: TGTGCCTGGGGGGGACAGGGTAAGAAGGATGAGCAGTACTTC. Protein: CAWGGQGKKDEQYF.